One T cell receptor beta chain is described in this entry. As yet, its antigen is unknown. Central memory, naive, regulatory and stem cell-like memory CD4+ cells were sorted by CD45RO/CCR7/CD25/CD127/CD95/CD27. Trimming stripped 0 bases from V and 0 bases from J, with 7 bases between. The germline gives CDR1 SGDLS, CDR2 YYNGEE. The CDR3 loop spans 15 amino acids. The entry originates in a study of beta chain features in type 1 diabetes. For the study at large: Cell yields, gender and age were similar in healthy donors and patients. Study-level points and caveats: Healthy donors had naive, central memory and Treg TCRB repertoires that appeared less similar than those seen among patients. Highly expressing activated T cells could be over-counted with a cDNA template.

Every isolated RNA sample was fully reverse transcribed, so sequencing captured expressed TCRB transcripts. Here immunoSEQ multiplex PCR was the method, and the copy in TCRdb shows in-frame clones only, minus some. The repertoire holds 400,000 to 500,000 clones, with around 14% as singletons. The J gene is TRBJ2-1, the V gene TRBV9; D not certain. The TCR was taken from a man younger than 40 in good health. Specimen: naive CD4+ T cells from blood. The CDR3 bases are TGTGCCAGCAGCGTAGGTTATAGCTCCTACAATGAGCAGTTCTTC. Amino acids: CASSVGYSSYNEQFF.